Listed below are T cell receptor beta chains from one sample, sequenced in a study of brain T cells in children with intractable seizures. The data were produced by immunoSEQ multiplex PCR, yet TCRdb's version contains in-frame clones alone and is incomplete. The table has about 80,000 clones, 90% to 95% seen once; the top ten hold about 23%. Sequences were derived from peripheral blood, sampled at surgery. These receptors originate from a girl aged 2-10 years with Rasmussen encephalitis and intractable seizures. Both conserved end residues are part of each CDR3. Fields, in order: CDR3 protein, CDR3 DNA, J gene, V gene, D gene, clone size. The D gene is left open where the match is weak. Only part of the rows carry a size: once, few, many, or a class if the clone is expanded.

CDR3aa: CASSLQGVSLQETQYF
CDR3nt: TGCGCCAGCAGCCTACAGGGGGTATCTTTACAAGAGACCCAGTACTTC
j_gene: TRBJ2-5
v_gene: TRBV5-1
d_gene: TRBD1
abundance: .

CDR3aa: CASSSAPLSPRELFF
CDR3nt: TGTGCCAGCAGCTCCGCCCCACTGTCCCCGAGGGAGCTGTTTTTT
j_gene: TRBJ2-2
v_gene: TRBV7-3
d_gene: .
abundance: few

CDR3aa: CASNPTDRGNQPQHF
CDR3nt: TGTGCCAGCAATCCCACGGACAGGGGCAATCAGCCCCAGCATTTT
j_gene: TRBJ1-5
v_gene: TRBV6-5
d_gene: TRBD1
abundance: .

CDR3aa: CASSLFAGGYNSPLHF
CDR3nt: TGTGCCAGCAGTTTATTCGCAGGGGGCTATAATTCACCCCTCCACTTT
j_gene: TRBJ1-6
v_gene: TRBV28
d_gene: TRBD1
abundance: .

CDR3aa: CASSYSTLGPNEQFF
CDR3nt: TGTGCCAGCAGTTACTCGACCCTAGGGCCCAATGAGCAGTTCTTC
j_gene: TRBJ2-1
v_gene: TRBV6-5
d_gene: .
abundance: .

CDR3aa: CASWGGFEQYF
CDR3nt: TGTGCCAGCTGGGGCGGCTTCGAGCAGTACTTC
j_gene: TRBJ2-7
v_gene: TRBV27
d_gene: .
abundance: .

CDR3aa: CASGRQSNQPQHF
CDR3nt: TGTGCCAGCGGTAGACAGAGCAATCAGCCCCAGCATTTT
j_gene: TRBJ1-5
v_gene: TRBV27
d_gene: .
abundance: .

CDR3aa: CASSYSTGNPYGYTF
CDR3nt: TGTGCCAGCAGTTACTCGACAGGAAACCCCTATGGCTACACCTTC
j_gene: TRBJ1-2
v_gene: TRBV6-5
d_gene: .
abundance: many

CDR3aa: CASSLMSTNTEAFF
CDR3nt: TGTGCCAGCAGCTTAATGAGCACGAACACTGAAGCTTTCTTT
j_gene: TRBJ1-1
v_gene: TRBV13
d_gene: .
abundance: .

CDR3aa: CASSISRVKSGNTIYF
CDR3nt: TGTGCCAGTAGTATCTCCAGGGTGAAGTCCGGAAACACCATATATTTT
j_gene: TRBJ1-3
v_gene: TRBV19
d_gene: .
abundance: .

CDR3aa: CASSLAISNYGYTF
CDR3nt: TGTGCCAGCAGCTTAGCAATTTCTAACTATGGCTACACCTTC
j_gene: TRBJ1-2
v_gene: TRBV7-8
d_gene: .
abundance: .

CDR3aa: CASSLDIGGINYEQYF
CDR3nt: TGTGCCAGCAGCTTGGACATCGGGGGGATTAATTACGAGCAGTACTTC
j_gene: TRBJ2-7
v_gene: TRBV5-6
d_gene: TRBD2
abundance: .

CDR3aa: CASSLTAMETQYF
CDR3nt: TGTGCCAGCAGCTTAACGGCGATGGAGACCCAGTACTTC
j_gene: TRBJ2-5
v_gene: TRBV7-3
d_gene: .
abundance: .

CDR3aa: CAWYRGNYGYTF
CDR3nt: TGTGCCTGGTACAGGGGTAACTATGGCTACACCTTC
j_gene: TRBJ1-2
v_gene: TRBV30
d_gene: TRBD1
abundance: .

CDR3aa: CASFRSPNSQETQYF
CDR3nt: TGTGCCAGCTTTCGGTCTCCCAATAGCCAAGAGACCCAGTACTTC
j_gene: TRBJ2-5
v_gene: TRBV6-6
d_gene: .
abundance: .

CDR3aa: CASSFFRHGGGEQFF
CDR3nt: TGTGCCAGCAGCTTTTTCAGACACGGTGGTGGTGAGCAGTTCTTC
j_gene: TRBJ2-1
v_gene: TRBV11-3
d_gene: .
abundance: .

CDR3aa: CASSTRDSEKLFF
CDR3nt: TGTGCCAGCAGCACCAGGGACAGTGAAAAACTGTTTTTT
j_gene: TRBJ1-4
v_gene: TRBV11-2
d_gene: TRBD1
abundance: .

CDR3aa: CASSLSGGSYNEQFF
CDR3nt: TGTGCCAGCAGCTTGTCCGGGGGGTCCTACAATGAGCAGTTCTTC
j_gene: TRBJ2-1
v_gene: TRBV7-2
d_gene: TRBD2
abundance: once

CDR3aa: CASSLRRETQFF
CDR3nt: TGTGCCAGCAGCTTACGGCGGGAGACGCAGTTCTTC
j_gene: TRBJ2-1
v_gene: TRBV11-2
d_gene: TRBD2
abundance: .

CDR3aa: CASSQAGITQPQHF
CDR3nt: TGTGCCAGCAGCCAAGCGGGGATTACTCAGCCCCAGCATTTT
j_gene: TRBJ1-5
v_gene: TRBV3-1/TRBV3-2
d_gene: .
abundance: few

CDR3aa: CASRVGGVGEAFF
CDR3nt: TGCGCCAGCAGAGTAGGGGGAGTCGGCGAAGCTTTCTTT
j_gene: TRBJ1-1
v_gene: TRBV5-1
d_gene: .
abundance: .